This is a list of T cell receptor beta chains from one sample in a study of graft-versus-host responses after intestinal transplantation. These TCRs' antigens remain unknown. Using immunoSEQ multiplex PCR, the repertoire was profiled, and TCRdb retains in-frame clones only, with some absent. The data contain about 130,000 clones, 85% to 95% of them seen just once; the ten biggest clones take up about 0.19%. Here the sequenced sample was unstimulated CD4+ T cells sorted from spleen or lymph node cells, taken before intestinal transplant. These receptors were taken from a human donor who received an intestinal transplant. The CDR3 runs from the conserved cysteine through the conserved F or W. D genes are given only for firm matches. Only part of the rows carry a size: once, few, many, or a class if the clone is expanded.

D gene,clone size,V gene,J gene,CDR3 protein,CDR3 DNA
-,-,TRBV4-2,TRBJ2-2,CASSHLRGLASTGELFF,TGTGCCAGCAGCCACCTTCGAGGGCTAGCGTCCACCGGGGAGCTGTTTTTT
TRBD1,-,TRBV30,TRBJ1-5,CAWSPGQVGQPQHF,TGTGCCTGGAGTCCGGGACAGGTCGGTCAGCCCCAGCATTTT
-,-,TRBV5-1,TRBJ2-2,CASSPLGAGELFF,TGCGCCAGCAGCCCCCTGGGGGCCGGGGAGCTGTTTTTT
TRBD1,-,TRBV29-1,TRBJ2-2,CSASLGRDRGNHGELFF,TGCAGCGCATCCCTAGGGAGGGACAGGGGAAATCACGGGGAGCTGTTTTTT
-,-,TRBV5-6,TRBJ1-5,CASSLAGGSVIQPQHF,TGTGCCAGCAGCTTGGCCGGGGGGAGCGTAATTCAGCCCCAGCATTTT
-,-,TRBV2,TRBJ1-1,CASSAGGGNTEAFF,TGTGCCAGCAGTGCGGGCGGGGGGAACACTGAAGCTTTCTTT
TRBD2,-,TRBV29-1,TRBJ2-3,CSVDGGGSDTQYF,TGCAGCGTTGATGGCGGGGGGTCGGATACGCAGTATTTT
-,-,TRBV29-1,TRBJ1-4,CSVKDRSNEKLFF,TGCAGCGTAAAAGACAGATCTAATGAAAAACTGTTTTTT
-,-,TRBV19,TRBJ1-5,CASMGASYQPQHF,TGTGCCAGTATGGGGGCTTCGTATCAGCCCCAGCATTTT
TRBD2,-,TRBV4-2,TRBJ2-1,CASSQEGLGSGRLFYNEQFF,TGTGCCAGCAGCCAAGAGGGCTTGGGTAGCGGGAGGCTGTTCTACAATGAGCAGTTCTTC
-,-,TRBV5-4,TRBJ2-5,CASSTSSSEETQYF,TGTGCCAGCAGCACTTCTAGCAGCGAAGAGACCCAGTACTTC
-,once,TRBV29-1,TRBJ2-7,CSGREFDEQYF,TGCAGCGGTCGGGAGTTCGACGAGCAGTACTTC
-,-,TRBV10-3,TRBJ2-2,CAISELTAGELFF,TGTGCCATCAGTGAGTTGACGGCCGGGGAGCTGTTTTTT
-,-,TRBV27,TRBJ1-2,CASSSQDRPFDGYTF,TGTGCCAGCAGTTCGCAAGACAGGCCCTTCGATGGCTACACCTTC
TRBD2,-,TRBV7-9,TRBJ2-7,CASSLGGLAGGSQAYEQYF,TGTGCCAGCAGCTTAGGGGGACTAGCGGGAGGGTCTCAAGCCTACGAGCAGTACTTC
-,once,TRBV18,TRBJ2-3,CASSLSSTDTQYF,TGTGCCAGCTCCCTCTCTAGCACAGATACGCAGTATTTT
-,-,TRBV6-1,TRBJ1-5,CASSAQWGNQPQHF,TGTGCCAGCAGCGCCCAGTGGGGAAATCAGCCCCAGCATTTT
-,-,TRBV4-1,TRBJ2-1,CASSQSRQYNEQFF,TGCGCCAGCAGCCAGTCCCGACAGTACAATGAGCAGTTCTTC
TRBD1,-,TRBV4-2,TRBJ2-7,CASSQAAGPTGGEQYF,TGTGCCAGCAGCCAAGCGGCGGGGCCGACAGGGGGCGAGCAGTACTTC
TRBD1,-,TRBV30,TRBJ2-7,CAWSLDRGRGSSYEQYF,TGTGCCTGGAGTTTAGACAGGGGGCGAGGGAGCTCCTACGAGCAGTACTTC
-,-,TRBV6-1,TRBJ2-5,CASKDPGEIVETQYF,TGTGCCAGCAAGGACCCGGGAGAAATTGTTGAGACCCAGTACTTC
-,-,TRBV27,TRBJ1-5,CASSLTQGEPGWPQHF,TGTGCCAGCAGTCTCACACAGGGCGAACCAGGGTGGCCCCAGCATTTT
-,-,TRBV11-2,TRBJ2-1,CASSLAIRRGDEQFF,TGTGCCAGCAGCTTAGCAATCCGCCGAGGCGATGAGCAGTTCTTC
-,-,TRBV5-1,TRBJ1-4,CASSLEEGSLGKLFF,TGCGCCAGCAGCTTGGAAGAGGGCAGCTTGGGAAAACTGTTTTTT
-,once,TRBV2,TRBJ1-1,CASSVVPRTEAFF,TGTGCCAGCAGTGTGGTCCCGAGGACTGAAGCTTTCTTT
-,-,TRBV6-6,TRBJ2-7,CASRPSGSAPYEQYF,TGTGCCAGCAGACCGTCGGGCAGCGCTCCCTACGAGCAGTACTTC
-,-,TRBV2,TRBJ1-4,CASRLILNEKLFF,TGTGCCAGCAGGTTGATACTTAATGAAAAACTGTTTTTT
-,-,TRBV28,TRBJ2-7,CASSFRLEGNEQYF,TGTGCCAGCAGTTTTAGACTAGAAGGTAACGAGCAGTACTTC
TRBD1,-,TRBV27,TRBJ2-1,CASMWDRANNEQFF,TGTGCCAGCATGTGGGACAGGGCAAACAATGAGCAGTTCTTC
TRBD2,-,TRBV6-1,TRBJ2-4,CASSEANPLGRAGGPRNIQYF,TGTGCCAGCAGTGAAGCAAACCCCCTAGGGCGAGCGGGAGGGCCGAGAAACATTCAGTACTTC
TRBD2,-,TRBV9,TRBJ2-3,CASSVDPTSGGWGRGTDTQYF,TGTGCCAGCAGCGTAGACCCGACTAGCGGGGGTTGGGGACGAGGAACAGATACGCAGTATTTT
TRBD1,-,TRBV6-1,TRBJ1-1,CASSGRGQGQNTEAFF,TGTGCCAGCAGTGGAAGGGGACAGGGGCAGAACACTGAAGCTTTCTTT
-,-,TRBV6-1,TRBJ2-1,CASSAQQGNEQFF,TGTGCCAGCAGTGCCCAACAGGGAAATGAGCAGTTCTTC
-,few,TRBV5-4,TRBJ1-1,CASSQLRDEAFF,TGTGCCAGCAGTCAGCTCCGGGATGAAGCTTTCTTT
-,-,TRBV30,TRBJ2-7,CAWSPGPPYEQYF,TGTGCCTGGAGCCCAGGGCCCCCCTACGAGCAGTACTTC
TRBD2,-,TRBV27,TRBJ2-1,CASSSLAESSYNEQFF,TGTGCCAGCAGCAGTCTAGCGGAGAGCTCCTACAATGAGCAGTTCTTC
-,-,TRBV6-6,TRBJ2-1,CASSLTGTPYNEQFF,TGTGCCAGCAGCCTTACAGGGACCCCCTACAATGAGCAGTTCTTC
-,-,TRBV4-3,TRBJ2-1,CASSQDGGGSDRAHSYNEQFF,TGCGCCAGCAGCCAAGATGGGGGGGGATCGGACAGGGCCCATTCCTACAATGAGCAGTTCTTC
-,few,TRBV7-3,TRBJ2-7,CASSAGRQSASEQYF,TGTGCCAGCAGCGCCGGTCGACAGTCGGCCAGCGAGCAGTACTTC
-,-,TRBV7-6,TRBJ2-3,CASSLAPTDTQYF,TGTGCCAGCAGCTTAGCTCCCACAGATACGCAGTATTTT
TRBD2,-,TRBV29-1,TRBJ2-3,CSVAVLAGRDTQYF,TGCAGCGTTGCGGTCCTAGCGGGAAGGGATACGCAGTATTTT
-,-,TRBV4-1,TRBJ1-4,CASSRWGTANEKLFF,TGCGCCAGCAGCCGGTGGGGCACGGCTAATGAAAAACTGTTTTTT
-,-,TRBV28,TRBJ2-7,CASSRPGSYEQYF,TGTGCCAGCAGCCGCCCCGGCTCCTACGAGCAGTACTTC
TRBD2,-,TRBV9,TRBJ2-7,CASSVGRGAGYEQYF,TGTGCCAGCAGCGTAGGGCGGGGGGCGGGCTACGAGCAGTACTTC
TRBD1,-,TRBV11-2,TRBJ1-5,CASSFRQGDQPQHF,TGTGCCAGCAGCTTCCGACAGGGGGATCAACCCCAGCATTTT
-,-,TRBV11-2,TRBJ2-7,CASSSPGTPSLEQYF,TGTGCCAGCAGCTCCCCCGGGACCCCCAGCCTCGAGCAGTACTTC
-,-,TRBV5-1,TRBJ2-1,CASSLAAPYNEQFF,TGCGCCAGCAGCTTGGCTGCACCTTACAATGAGCAGTTCTTC
-,-,TRBV25-1,TRBJ1-4,CASSTGVGKLFF,TGTGCCAGCAGTACCGGGGTAGGAAAACTGTTTTTT
-,-,TRBV28,TRBJ1-2,CASSLSYGYTF,TGTGCCAGCAGTTTATCCTATGGCTACACCTTC
-,-,TRBV4-1,TRBJ2-2,CASSLVLRNTGELFF,TGCGCCAGCAGCCTCGTTCTAAGGAACACCGGGGAGCTGTTTTTT
TRBD2,-,TRBV10-3,TRBJ2-1,CAIRTSGRGGNEQFF,TGTGCCATTAGGACTAGCGGGAGGGGAGGCAATGAGCAGTTCTTC
-,-,TRBV27,TRBJ1-5,CASSLDLKGQPQHF,TGTGCCAGCAGTTTAGACTTAAAGGGGCAGCCCCAGCATTTT
-,-,TRBV4-1,TRBJ1-1,CASSQEVQKRVTEAFF,TGCGCCAGCAGCCAAGAAGTACAGAAAAGAGTCACTGAAGCTTTCTTT